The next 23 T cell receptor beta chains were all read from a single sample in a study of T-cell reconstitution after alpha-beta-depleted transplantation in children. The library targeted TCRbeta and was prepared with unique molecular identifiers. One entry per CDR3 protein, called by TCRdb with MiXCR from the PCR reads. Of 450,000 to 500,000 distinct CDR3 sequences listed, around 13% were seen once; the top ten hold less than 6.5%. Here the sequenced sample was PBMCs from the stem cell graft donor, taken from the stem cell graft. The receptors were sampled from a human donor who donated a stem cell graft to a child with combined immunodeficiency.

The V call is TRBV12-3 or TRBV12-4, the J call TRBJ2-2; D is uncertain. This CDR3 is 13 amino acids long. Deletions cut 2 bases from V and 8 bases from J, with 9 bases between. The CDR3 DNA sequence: TGTGCCAGCAGTTTACAAGGGAAGGGGGAGCTGTTTTTT. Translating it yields CASSLQGKGELFF.

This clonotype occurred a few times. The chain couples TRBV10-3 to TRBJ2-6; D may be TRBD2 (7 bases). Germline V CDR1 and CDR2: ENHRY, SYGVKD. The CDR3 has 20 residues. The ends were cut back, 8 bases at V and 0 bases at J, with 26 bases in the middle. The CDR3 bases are TGTGCCATCCTACAACCACGGGGGGCTTCCTCCTCCTCTGGGGCCAACGTCCTGACTTTC. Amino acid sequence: CAILQPRGASSSSGANVLTF.

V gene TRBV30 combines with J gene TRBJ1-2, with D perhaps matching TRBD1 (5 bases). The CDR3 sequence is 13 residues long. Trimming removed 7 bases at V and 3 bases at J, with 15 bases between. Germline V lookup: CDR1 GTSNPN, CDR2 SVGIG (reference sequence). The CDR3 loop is CALSLGTDYGYTF. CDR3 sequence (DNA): TGTGCCTTATCCTTGGGGACCGACTATGGCTACACCTTC.

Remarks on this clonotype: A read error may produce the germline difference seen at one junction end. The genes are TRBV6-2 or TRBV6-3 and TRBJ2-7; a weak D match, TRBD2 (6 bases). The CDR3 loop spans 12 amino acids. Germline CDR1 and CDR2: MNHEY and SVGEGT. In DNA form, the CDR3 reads TGTGCCAGCAGTGACCCTGGGGAGACTAGTTTCTTC. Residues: CASSDPGETSFF.

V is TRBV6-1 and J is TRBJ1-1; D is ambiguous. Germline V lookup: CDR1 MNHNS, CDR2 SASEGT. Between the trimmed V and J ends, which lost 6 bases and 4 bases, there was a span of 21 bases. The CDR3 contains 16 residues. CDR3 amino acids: CASSLEWKFFGTEAFF. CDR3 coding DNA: TGTGCCAGCAGCCTAGAGTGGAAGTTTTTCGGCACTGAAGCTTTCTTT.

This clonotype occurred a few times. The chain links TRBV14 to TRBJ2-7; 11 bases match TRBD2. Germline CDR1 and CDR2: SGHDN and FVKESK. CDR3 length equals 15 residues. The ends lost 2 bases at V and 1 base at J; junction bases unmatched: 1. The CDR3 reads CASSQLAGGSYEQYF. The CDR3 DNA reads TGTGCCAGCAGCCAATTAGCGGGAGGGTCCTACGAGCAGTACTTC.

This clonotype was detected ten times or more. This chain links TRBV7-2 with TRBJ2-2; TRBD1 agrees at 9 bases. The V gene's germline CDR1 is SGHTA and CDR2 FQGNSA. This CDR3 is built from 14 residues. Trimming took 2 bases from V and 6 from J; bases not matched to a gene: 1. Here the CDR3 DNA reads TGTGCCAGCAGCTTAAGACAGGGGGCCGGGGAGCTGTTTTTT. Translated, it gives CASSLRQGAGELFF.

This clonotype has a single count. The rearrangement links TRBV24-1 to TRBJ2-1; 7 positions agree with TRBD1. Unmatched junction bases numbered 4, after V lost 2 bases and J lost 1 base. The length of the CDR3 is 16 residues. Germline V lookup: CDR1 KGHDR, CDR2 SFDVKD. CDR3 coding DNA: TGTGCCACCAGTGATTCGAGGGACAGTTCCTACAATGAGCAGTTCTTC. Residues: CATSDSRDSSYNEQFF.

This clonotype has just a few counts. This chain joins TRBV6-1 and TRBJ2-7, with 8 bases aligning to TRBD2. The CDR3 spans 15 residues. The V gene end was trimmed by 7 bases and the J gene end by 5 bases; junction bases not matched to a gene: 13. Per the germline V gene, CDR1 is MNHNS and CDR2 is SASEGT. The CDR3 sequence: CASKTFSGELDEQYF. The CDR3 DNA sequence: TGTGCCAGCAAAACCTTTAGCGGGGAATTAGACGAGCAGTACTTC.

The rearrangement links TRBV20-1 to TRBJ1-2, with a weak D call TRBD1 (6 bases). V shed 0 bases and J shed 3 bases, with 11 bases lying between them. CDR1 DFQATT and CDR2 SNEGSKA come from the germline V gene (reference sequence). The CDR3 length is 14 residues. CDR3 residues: CSARDRGGHYGYTF. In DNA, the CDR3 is TGCAGTGCTAGAGATCGCGGGGGCCACTATGGCTACACCTTC.

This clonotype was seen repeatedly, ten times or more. CDR3 loop: CATGGTGGGGTEAFF. The CDR3 DNA sequence: TGTGCCACCGGTGGGACAGGGGGCGGAGGCACTGAAGCTTTCTTT. The rearrangement uses TRBV10-3 and TRBJ1-1; 12 nucleotides match TRBD1. The trim removed 10 bases at V and 4 bases at J, leaving 10 bases unmatched. Germline CDR1 is ENHRY and CDR2 is SYGVKD. The CDR3 has 15 residues.

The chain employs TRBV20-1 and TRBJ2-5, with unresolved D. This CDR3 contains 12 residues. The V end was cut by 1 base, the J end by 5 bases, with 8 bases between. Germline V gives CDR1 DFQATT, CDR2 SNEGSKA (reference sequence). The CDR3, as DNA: TGCAGTGCTAGAGGGACCCCTGAGACCCAGTACTTC. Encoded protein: CSARGTPETQYF.

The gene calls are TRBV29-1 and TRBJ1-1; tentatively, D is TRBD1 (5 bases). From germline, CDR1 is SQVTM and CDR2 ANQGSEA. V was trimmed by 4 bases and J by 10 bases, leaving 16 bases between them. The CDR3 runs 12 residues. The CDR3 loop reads CSVGPGPGGAFF. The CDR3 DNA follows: TGCAGCGTTGGCCCGGGACCGGGTGGAGCTTTCTTT. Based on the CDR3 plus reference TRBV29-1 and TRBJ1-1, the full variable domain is SAVISQKPSRDICQRGTSLTIQCQVDSQVTMMFWYRQQPGQSLTLIATANQGSEATYESGFVIDKFPISRPNLTFSTLTVSNMSPEDSSIYLCSVGPGPGGAFFGQGTRLTVV.

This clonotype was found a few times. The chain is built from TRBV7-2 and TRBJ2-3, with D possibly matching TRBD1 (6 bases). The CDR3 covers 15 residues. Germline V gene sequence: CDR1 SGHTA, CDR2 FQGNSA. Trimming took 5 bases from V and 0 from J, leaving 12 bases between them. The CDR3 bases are TGTGCCAGCAGCGCAGACAGGCGTAGCACAGATACGCAGTATTTT. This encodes CASSADRRSTDTQYF.

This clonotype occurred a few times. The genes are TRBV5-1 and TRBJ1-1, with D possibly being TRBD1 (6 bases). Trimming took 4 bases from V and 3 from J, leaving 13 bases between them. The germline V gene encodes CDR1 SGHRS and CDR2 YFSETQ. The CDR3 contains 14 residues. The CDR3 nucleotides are TGCGCCAGCAGCATACAGGGTGTTGACACTGAAGCTTTCTTT. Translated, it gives CASSIQGVDTEAFF.

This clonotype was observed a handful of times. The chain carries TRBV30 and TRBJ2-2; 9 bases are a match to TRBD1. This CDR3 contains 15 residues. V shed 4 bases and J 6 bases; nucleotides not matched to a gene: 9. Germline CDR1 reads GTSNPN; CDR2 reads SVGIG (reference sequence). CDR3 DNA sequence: TGTGCCTGGAAAATGCAAACAGGGGGCTCCGGGGAGCTGTTTTTT. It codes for CAWKMQTGGSGELFF. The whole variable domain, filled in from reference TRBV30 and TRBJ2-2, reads SQTIHQWPATLVQPVGSPLSLECTVEGTSNPNLYWYRQAAGRGLQLLFYSVGIGQISSEVPQNLSASRPQDRQFILSSKKLLLSDSGFYLCAWKMQTGGSGELFFGEGSRLTVL.

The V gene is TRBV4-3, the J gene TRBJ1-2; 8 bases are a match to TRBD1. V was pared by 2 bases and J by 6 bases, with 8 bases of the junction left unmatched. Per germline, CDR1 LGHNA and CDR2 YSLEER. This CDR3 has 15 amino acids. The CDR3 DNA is TGCGCCAGCAGCCAACGCCCGACAGGGGAGGATGGCTACACCTTC. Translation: CASSQRPTGEDGYTF.

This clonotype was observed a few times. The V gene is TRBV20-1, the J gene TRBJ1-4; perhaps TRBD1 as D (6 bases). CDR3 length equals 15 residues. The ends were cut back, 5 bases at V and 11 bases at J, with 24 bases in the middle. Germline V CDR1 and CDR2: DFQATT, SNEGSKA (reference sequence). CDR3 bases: TGCAGTGCTTCCAACCCCGGACAGTCCGTGCGGAAACTGTTTTTT. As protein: CSASNPGQSVRKLFF.

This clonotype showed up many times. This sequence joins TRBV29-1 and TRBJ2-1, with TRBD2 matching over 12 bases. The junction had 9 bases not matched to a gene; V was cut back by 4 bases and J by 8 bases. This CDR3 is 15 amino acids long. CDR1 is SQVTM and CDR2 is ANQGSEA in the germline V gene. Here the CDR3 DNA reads TGCAGCGTTGTGACTAGCGGGAGATTAATATATGAGCAGTTCTTC. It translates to CSVVTSGRLIYEQFF.

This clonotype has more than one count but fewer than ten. CDR3 residues: CSEGQGGTDTQYF. The DNA for the CDR3 is TGCAGTGAGGGGCAGGGAGGCACAGATACGCAGTATTTT. The chain combines TRBV20-1 with TRBJ2-3, with D possibly being TRBD1 or TRBD2 (5 bases each). With 7 bases removed from V and 1 base from J, the gap between germline ends came to 12 bases. Germline lookup yields CDR1 DFQATT and CDR2 SNEGSKA (reference sequence). The CDR3 runs to 13 residues.

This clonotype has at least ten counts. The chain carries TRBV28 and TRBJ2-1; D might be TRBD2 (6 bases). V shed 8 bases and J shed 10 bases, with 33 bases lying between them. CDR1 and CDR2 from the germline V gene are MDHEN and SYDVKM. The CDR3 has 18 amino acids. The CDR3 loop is CASGRRNWASRGSNEQFF. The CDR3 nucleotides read TGTGCCAGCGGTCGGAGAAACTGGGCCTCGCGGGGATCTAACGAGCAGTTCTTC.

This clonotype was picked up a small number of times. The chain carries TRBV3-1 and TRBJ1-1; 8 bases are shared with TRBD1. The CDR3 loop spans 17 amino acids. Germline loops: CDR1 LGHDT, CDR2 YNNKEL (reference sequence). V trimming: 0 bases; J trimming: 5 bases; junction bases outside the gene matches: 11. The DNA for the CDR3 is TGTGCCAGCAGCCAAGAAGGTAGGACAGGGCGAGGGACTGAAGCTTTCTTT. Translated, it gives CASSQEGRTGRGTEAFF.

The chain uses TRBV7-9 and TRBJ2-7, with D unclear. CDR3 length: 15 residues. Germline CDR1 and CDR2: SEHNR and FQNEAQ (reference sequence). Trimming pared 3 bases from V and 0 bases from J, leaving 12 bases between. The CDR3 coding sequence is TGTGCCAGCAGCTTTAGGGCGGCTAGCTCCTACGAGCAGTACTTC. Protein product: CASSFRAASSYEQYF.